Shown below are 23 T cell receptor beta chains from a single sample sequenced in a study of blood T cells in healthy people across ages. The second PCR ran about 6 to 11 cycles with a sample-barcoded 5' primer and J-beta primers. Each CDR3 protein gets one entry after TCRdb re-called the 5' RACE reads with MiXCR. The sample has about 1.8 million distinct CDR3 sequences; 40% to 55% are singletons. What was sequenced was blood. The receptors here all came from a woman aged 35 to 49 in good health.

The CDR3 here is CSARESLRASGGRISQETQYF. DNA for the CDR3: TGCAGTGCTAGAGAATCTCTTAGAGCTAGCGGGGGGAGAATATCCCAAGAGACCCAGTACTTC. The chain combines TRBV20-1 with TRBJ2-5; 11 bases match TRBD2. This CDR3 contains 21 residues. V lost 0 bases to trimming and J lost 1 base; unmatched junction nucleotides: 19. Germline V gives CDR1 DFQATT, CDR2 SNEGSKA (reference sequence).

V usage is TRBV12-3 or TRBV12-4 and J usage is TRBJ2-7; 7 bases are shared with TRBD1. The J segment lost 1 base and the V segment lost 8 bases, leaving 5 bases of the junction unmatched. This CDR3 comprises 13 residues. The CDR3 is CASGTDLSYEQYF. Written as DNA, the CDR3 is TGTGCCAGCGGGACAGATCTTTCCTACGAGCAGTACTTC.

The chain recombines TRBV2 with TRBJ2-7; 8 bases are shared with TRBD1. V was clipped by 6 bases and J by 7 bases; unmatched bases: 8. CDR3 length: 13 residues. CDR1 and CDR2 (germline): SNHLY, FYNNEI. Written as DNA, the CDR3 is TGTGCCAGCAGGGGAGACAGGGGAAGGGAGCAGTACTTC. Protein: CASRGDRGREQYF.

This clonotype occurred a few times. The V gene is TRBV6-5, the J gene TRBJ2-5; D might be TRBD1 or TRBD2, each matching 5 bases. Trimming shortened V by 7 bases and J by 1 base, and 16 bases separated the two germline ends. Germline loops: CDR1 MNHEY, CDR2 SVGAGI. The CDR3 totals 15 residues. The CDR3 DNA reads as TGTGCCAGCACCCAGTCCCGGGGCCCCCAAGAGACCCAGTACTTC. Amino acids: CASTQSRGPQETQYF.

This rearrangement joins TRBV7-3 to TRBJ2-5, with D tentatively TRBD1 or TRBD2 (5 bases each). V was cut by 5 bases and J by 0 bases, with 13 bases left in between. Per the germline V gene, CDR1 is SGHTA and CDR2 is FQGTGA. The CDR3 runs to 15 residues. This CDR3 is CASSRGGMYQETQYF. The CDR3 region has the DNA TGTGCCAGCAGCCGTGGGGGAATGTACCAAGAGACCCAGTACTTC.

The V call is TRBV6-6, the J call TRBJ1-5; D gene unclear. The germline V and J ends were trimmed by 6 bases and 3 bases, with 15 bases remaining between them. Germline V CDR1 and CDR2: MNHNY, SVGAGI (reference sequence). The CDR3 totals 15 residues. CDR3 in amino acids: CASRPSGTLNQPQHF. CDR3 sequence (DNA): TGTGCCAGCAGGCCCTCCGGCACTCTCAATCAGCCCCAGCATTTT.

A word on this clonotype: Relative to the germline gene, one junction end is altered; a read error may explain this. The chain employs TRBV6-2 or TRBV6-3 and TRBJ2-5; 11 nucleotides agree with TRBD1. This CDR3 spans 18 amino acids. CDR1 and CDR2 from the germline V gene are MNHEY and SVGEGT. This CDR3 reads CASSHSTAGTGGLKTQYF. CDR3 DNA: TGTGCCAGCAGTCACTCGACGGCGGGGACAGGGGGTTTGAAGACCCAGTACTTC.

The sample holds a few counts of this clonotype. The chain uses TRBV11-2 and TRBJ2-1; D may match TRBD1 or TRBD2 (6 bases each). The germline gives CDR1 SGHAT, CDR2 FQNNGV. The ends were cut back, 1 base at V and 10 bases at J, with 14 bases in the middle. The CDR3 contains 14 residues. As DNA, the CDR3 is TGTGCCAGCAGCTTAGTAGGGGGGCGAGGCGAGCAGTTCTTC. Amino acids: CASSLVGGRGEQFF.

This clonotype was seen many times. This chain joins TRBV5-1 and TRBJ2-5; tentative D call: TRBD2 (6 bases). V dropped 4 bases and J dropped 1 base, with 14 bases sitting between them. The CDR3 extends over 15 amino acids. Germline-derived CDR1 and CDR2 are SGHRS and YFSETQ. The chain's CDR3 is CASSAGGPLQETQYF. CDR3 DNA sequence: TGCGCCAGCAGCGCCGGGGGACCGCTCCAAGAGACCCAGTACTTC.

The rearrangement uses TRBV13 and TRBJ1-6; 9 nucleotides agree with TRBD1. Trimming cost V 4 bases and J 1 base; bases outside gene matches: 8. In germline, CDR1 is PRHDT, CDR2 FYEKMQ (reference sequence). The CDR3 loop spans 18 amino acids. The chain's CDR3 is CASSWGQGPESYNSPLHF. CDR3 sequence (DNA): TGTGCCAGCAGCTGGGGACAGGGCCCTGAGTCCTATAATTCACCCCTCCACTTT.

The J gene is TRBJ2-7, the V gene TRBV13; 9 bases align to TRBD1. V shed 6 bases, J shed 3 bases, and the junction held 9 bases outside the gene matches. Germline lookup yields CDR1 PRHDT and CDR2 FYEKMQ (reference sequence). This CDR3 is built from 15 residues. CDR3 region: CASRRETGGIYEQYF. CDR3 coding DNA: TGTGCCAGCAGACGAGAGACAGGGGGAATCTACGAGCAGTACTTC.

V usage is TRBV7-9 and J usage is TRBJ2-1, with D maybe TRBD2 (7 bases). This CDR3 spans 16 amino acids. The germline V and J ends were trimmed by 0 bases and 7 bases, with 16 bases remaining between them. In germline, CDR1 is SEHNR, CDR2 FQNEAQ (reference sequence). The CDR3 spells CASSLALRGGHNEQFF. CDR3 in DNA: TGTGCCAGCAGCTTAGCGCTGCGCGGGGGCCATAATGAGCAGTTCTTC.

The chain employs TRBV2 and TRBJ2-7, with D perhaps TRBD1 or TRBD2 (5 bases each). CDR1 is SNHLY and CDR2 is FYNNEI in the germline V gene. CDR3 length equals 14 residues. Deletions cut 7 bases from V and 0 bases from J, with 13 bases between. For the CDR3, the DNA is TGTGCCAGCAATTGGGACCTCGACTCCTACGAGCAGTACTTC. Protein product: CASNWDLDSYEQYF.

The CDR3 nucleotides are TGCAGTGCTGAGGGCCAGAACAATGAGCAGTACTTC. This codes for CSAEGQNNEQYF. The J gene is TRBJ2-7, the V gene TRBV20-1; TRBD2 might be the D (5 bases). The V end lost 5 bases, the J end lost 7 bases, and 15 bases lay between the germline ends. The CDR3 sequence is 12 residues long. From germline, CDR1 is DFQATT and CDR2 SNEGSKA (reference sequence).

This clonotype has just one count. This chain connects TRBV29-1 to TRBJ2-5, with D uncertain. CDR1 SQVTM and CDR2 ANQGSEA come from the germline V gene. Trimming took 6 bases from V and 11 from J, leaving 16 bases between them. The CDR3 runs 11 residues. CDR3 protein: CSVRVSYGQYF. The CDR3 DNA reads TGCAGCGTAAGGGTCTCCTACGGGCAGTACTTC.

There are many counts of this clonotype. This sequence may be a read error, since a much larger clone differs from it by one base. V gene TRBV29-1 combines with J gene TRBJ2-1, with D perhaps TRBD1 (7 bases). The CDR3 sequence is 14 residues long. V lost 7 bases and J 5 bases, leaving 18 bases between the germline ends. CDR1 is SQVTM, CDR2 ANQGSEA, per germline. The chain's CDR3 is CSARVAGGNNEQFF. Here the CDR3 DNA reads TGCAGCGCAAGGGTGGCAGGGGGGAACAATGAGCAGTTCTTC.

The rearrangement uses TRBV21-1 and TRBJ2-1; the table's D call, TRBD1, was not checked against the DNA. TRBV21-1 represents a pseudogene. The CDR3 is 17 residues long. CDR3 sequence reads: CASSKGTTGQGRNEQFF. CDR3 in DNA: TGTGCCAGCAGCAAAGGGACCACAGGACAGGGACGCAATGAGCAGTTCTTC.

This chain connects TRBV7-2 to TRBJ2-3; 11 nucleotides line up with TRBD2. The CDR3 loop spans 16 amino acids. The ends lost 7 bases at V and 7 bases at J; junction bases unmatched: 13. Germline V gives CDR1 SGHTA, CDR2 FQGNSA. CDR3 nucleotide sequence: TGTGCCAGCATTCCATATAGCGGGGGGGGGAGAAATACGCAGTATTTT. Residues: CASIPYSGGGRNTQYF.

V gene TRBV20-1 combines with J gene TRBJ2-7, with D uncertain. The CDR3 runs 13 residues. V was pared by 3 bases and J by 3 bases, with 12 bases between. In germline, CDR1 is DFQATT, CDR2 SNEGSKA (reference sequence). The CDR3 sequence is CSASHISGYEQYF. Written as DNA, the CDR3 is TGCAGTGCTAGCCACATTTCGGGCTACGAGCAGTACTTC.

This clonotype occurred a few times. CDR3 loop: CASSLVSQPIQETQYF. Here the CDR3 DNA reads TGTGCCAGCAGCTTAGTGTCCCAGCCTATCCAAGAGACCCAGTACTTC. The V and J genes are TRBV7-2 and TRBJ2-5; the D is unclear. The germline CDR1 and CDR2 sequences are SGHTA and FQGNSA. The CDR3 consists of 16 residues. Trimming left V 1 base short and J 1 base short, with 13 bases between.

The J gene is TRBJ1-1, the V gene TRBV28; D is ambiguous. From germline, CDR1 is MDHEN and CDR2 SYDVKM. The CDR3 contains 15 residues. The V and J ends lost 3 bases and 0 bases respectively, with 11 bases between them. The CDR3 nucleotides are TGTGCCAGCAGTTTGATGGGTACCATGAACACTGAAGCTTTCTTT. Translation: CASSLMGTMNTEAFF.

V and J are TRBV4-1 and TRBJ2-7; TRBD1 matches at 7 bases. Germline CDR1 reads MGHRA; CDR2 reads YSYEKL. The V gene end was trimmed by 3 bases and the J gene end by 4 bases; junction bases not matched to a gene: 6. The CDR3 runs to 14 residues. The CDR3 spells CASSHRGQIYEQYF. In DNA, the CDR3 is TGCGCCAGCAGCCACCGGGGACAGATATACGAGCAGTACTTC.

The chain combines TRBV5-1 with TRBJ2-5; the match to TRBD1 covers 9 bases. The length of the CDR3 is 13 residues. V gave up 6 bases and J gave up 3 bases; unmatched junction bases: 3. Germline CDR1 reads SGHRS; CDR2 reads YFSETQ. The CDR3 is CASTRQGEETQYF. The CDR3 DNA reads TGCGCCAGCACCCGACAGGGGGAAGAGACCCAGTACTTC.